A single sample gave rise to the 26 T cell receptor beta chains below, sequenced in a study of T cells after posttransplantation cyclophosphamide. The method was immunoSEQ multiplex PCR; TCRdb's version includes in-frame clones alone and lacks a portion of them. The profile covers 30,000 to 35,000 clones, none occurring a single time. The material sequenced was PBMCs. The receptor set was obtained from a woman aged 50 to 60 in good health and a related stem cell transplant donor.

This clone was recorded at least ten times. This sequence joins TRBV4-1 and TRBJ2-6; 7 nucleotides align to TRBD1. The V gene's germline CDR1 is MGHRA and CDR2 YSYEKL. V trimming: 4 bases; J trimming: 2 bases; junction bases outside the gene matches: 23. This CDR3 is 22 amino acids long. CDR3 protein: CASSLRVLLTTGRIAGANVLTF. The CDR3 DNA follows: TGCGCCAGCAGCCTCAGGGTCCTCCTAACGACAGGGCGTATCGCTGGGGCCAACGTCCTGACTTTC.

The sample holds many counts of this clone. V gene TRBV4-1 combines with J gene TRBJ2-6; D remains ambiguous. Trimming cost V 6 bases and J 0 bases, with 6 bases left between them. The CDR3 is made up of 14 amino acids. Germline CDR1 MGHRA, CDR2 YSYEKL. The CDR3 nucleotides are TGCGCCAGCAGATCACTCTCTGGGGCCAACGTCCTGACTTTC. It codes for CASRSLSGANVLTF.

This clone was detected many times. This chain links TRBV7-3 with TRBJ2-7; TRBD2 matches 7 bases. Unmatched junction bases numbered 11, after V lost 4 bases and J lost 5 bases. The germline V gene encodes CDR1 SGHTA and CDR2 FQGTGA. This CDR3 spans 15 amino acids. CDR3: CASSSGRAGRNEQYF. CDR3 bases: TGTGCCAGCAGCTCGGGGAGAGCGGGAAGGAACGAGCAGTACTTC.

V and J are TRBV7-2 and TRBJ1-2, with 7 positions matching TRBD1. Germline CDR1 SGHTA, CDR2 FQGNSA. The V segment lost 5 bases and the J segment 4 bases; nucleotides outside the gene matches: 7. This CDR3 contains 14 residues. Here the CDR3 reads CASSLTGLGYGYTF. In DNA form, the CDR3 reads TGTGCCAGCAGCCTGACAGGGCTCGGCTATGGCTACACCTTC.

This clone was picked up a small number of times. The chain carries TRBV5-1 and TRBJ2-1, with D possibly being TRBD2 (6 bases). The germline V gene has CDR1 SGHRS and CDR2 YFSETQ. The CDR3 has 15 amino acids. V gave up 0 bases and J gave up 2 bases, with 9 bases separating them. CDR3 amino acids: CASSLAGLTYNEQFF. CDR3 nucleotides: TGCGCCAGCAGCTTGGCCGGACTAACCTACAATGAGCAGTTCTTC.

The rearrangement uses TRBV19 and TRBJ2-5; perhaps TRBD1 as D (5 bases). Deletions cut 3 bases from V and 1 base from J, with 12 bases between. The CDR3 totals 15 residues. The V gene's germline CDR1 is LNHDA and CDR2 SQIVND (reference sequence). CDR3 in amino acids: CASSMTVLPQETQYF. CDR3 nucleotide sequence: TGTGCCAGTAGTATGACAGTCCTACCCCAAGAGACCCAGTACTTC.

In this sample, this clone turned up a few times. The chain employs TRBV20-1 and TRBJ1-2; D not certain. Germline V gene sequence: CDR1 DFQATT, CDR2 SNEGSKA (reference sequence). Trimming removed 5 bases from V and 0 bases from J, with 4 bases in between. The CDR3 length is 11 residues. The DNA for the CDR3 is TGCAGTGCTCGGTCTAACTATGGCTACACCTTC. Encoded protein: CSARSNYGYTF.

This clone was seen ten or more times. At one end, the junction sequence differs from germline, possibly due to a read error. The CDR3 nucleotides read TGCACCAGCAGCCAAGATCTGAGGGTTAGCAATCAGCCCCAGCATTTT. Residues: CTSSQDLRVSNQPQHF. The chain joins TRBV4-1 to TRBJ1-5, with D unresolved. The germline V gene has CDR1 MGHRA and CDR2 YSYEKL. The CDR3 has 16 residues.

This clone was picked up many times. The chain uses TRBV18 and TRBJ1-4; maybe TRBD1 (5 bases). Between the trimmed V and J ends, which lost 4 bases and 7 bases, there was a span of 10 bases. CDR3 length: 13 amino acids. CDR1 is KGHSH, CDR2 LQKENI, per germline. CDR3 protein: CASSRRDGEKLFF. The CDR3, as DNA: TGTGCCAGCTCACGCAGGGATGGTGAAAAACTGTTTTTT.

This clone was detected ten times or more. The chain carries TRBV5-5 and TRBJ2-7; weak D call: TRBD1 (5 bases). CDR3 length equals 12 residues. Germline CDR1 reads SGHKS; CDR2 reads YYEKEE (reference sequence). V dropped 0 bases and J dropped 13 bases, with 14 bases sitting between them. The CDR3 region is CASSLAQGRCYF. The CDR3 region has the DNA TGTGCCAGCAGCTTGGCCCAGGGAAGATGCTACTTC. The whole variable domain, remainder taken from reference TRBV5-5 and TRBJ2-7, is DAGVTQSPTHLIKTRGQQVTLRCSPISGHKSVSWYQQVLGQGPQFIFQYYEKEERGRGNFPDRFSARQFPNYSSELNVNALLLGDSALYLCASSLAQGRCYFGPGTRLTVT.

This clone was seen at least ten times. At one end, the junction sequence differs from germline, possibly due to a read error. The chain recombines TRBV2 with TRBJ2-7; 8 nucleotides line up with TRBD1. CDR3 length: 14 amino acids. Germline CDR1 and CDR2: SNHLY and FYNNEI. CDR3 DNA: TGTGCCAGCGGTGACGTGGACAGGGTAGGCGAGCAGTACTTC. It is translated as CASGDVDRVGEQYF.

The rearrangement links TRBV7-3 to TRBJ2-3, with TRBD2 matching over 8 bases. Germline V gene sequence: CDR1 SGHTA, CDR2 FQGTGA. V shed 5 bases, J shed 3 bases, and the junction held 7 bases outside the gene matches. The CDR3 consists of 15 residues. CDR3 DNA sequence: TGTGCCAGCAGCCCTCGTAGCGGGACTACAGATACGCAGTATTTT. Protein: CASSPRSGTTDTQYF.

This clone was recorded many times. This chain joins TRBV10-3 and TRBJ1-1; TRBD1 is a possible D gene (6 bases). The CDR3 totals 13 residues. Germline values: CDR1 ENHRY, CDR2 SYGVKD. V gave up 4 bases and J gave up 6 bases, with 12 bases separating them. CDR3 region: CAISGVAGAEAFF. The CDR3 DNA reads as TGTGCCATCAGTGGGGTGGCAGGGGCTGAAGCTTTCTTT.

In its sample, this clone was seen many times. The rearrangement joins TRBV9 to TRBJ2-1, with D possibly matching TRBD1 (6 bases). Germline V CDR1 and CDR2: SGDLS, YYNGEE. The germline V and J ends were trimmed by 2 bases and 4 bases, with 13 bases remaining between them. This CDR3 has 15 amino acids. In nucleotides, the CDR3 is TGTGCCAGCAGCGTTCAGGACAGATTTTACAATGAGCAGTTCTTC. Amino acids: CASSVQDRFYNEQFF.

Many counts were recorded for this clone. The V and J genes are TRBV28 and TRBJ1-4, with 8 bases that match TRBD1. Germline V lookup: CDR1 MDHEN, CDR2 SYDVKM. CDR3 length equals 14 residues. Trimming at V came to 6 bases and at J to 7 bases, leaving 7 bases not matched to a gene. The CDR3 region has the DNA TGTGCCAGCAGGGGCGGACAGGGAGGTGAAAAACTGTTTTTT. It encodes CASRGGQGGEKLFF.

This clone has a count of ten or more. V and J are TRBV19 and TRBJ2-2; 8 nucleotides align to TRBD2. CDR3 length: 15 amino acids. Germline values: CDR1 LNHDA, CDR2 SQIVND (reference sequence). Trimming at V came to 8 bases and at J to 4 bases, leaving 9 bases not matched to a gene. The CDR3 nucleotides read TGTGCCAGTGGACTGAGCGGGAGTGGCACCGGGGAGCTGTTTTTT. This codes for CASGLSGSGTGELFF.

This clone was seen ten or more times. This CDR3 reads CATSDGQGTGEKLFF. The CDR3 nucleotides read TGTGCCACCAGTGACGGACAGGGAACCGGTGAAAAACTGTTTTTT. The chain links TRBV24-1 to TRBJ1-4; 8 nucleotides line up with TRBD1. V was clipped by 4 bases and J by 7 bases; unmatched bases: 7. Germline assignment: CDR1 KGHDR and CDR2 SFDVKD. The CDR3 consists of 15 residues.

This clone was recorded a few times. The chain recombines TRBV29-1 with TRBJ2-7; maybe TRBD1 (6 bases). CDR1 SQVTM and CDR2 ANQGSEA come from the germline V gene. The CDR3 contains 14 residues. Trimming shortened V by 4 bases and J by 3 bases, and 16 bases separated the two germline ends. In nucleotides, the CDR3 is TGCAGCGTTGCGCGGAGGACAGACTACTACGAGCAGTACTTC. Translating gives CSVARRTDYYEQYF.

Many counts were recorded for this clone. This chain joins TRBV27 and TRBJ2-1; 10 nucleotides line up with TRBD2. Trimming cost V 4 bases and J 6 bases; bases outside gene matches: 6. CDR3 length: 15 residues. Germline V gene sequence: CDR1 MNHEY, CDR2 SMNVEV (reference sequence). The CDR3 coding sequence is TGTGCCAGCAGTTCGGGCCTAGCGGGAGTCAATGAGCAGTTCTTC. Protein product: CASSSGLAGVNEQFF.

Ten or more counts support this clone. The rearrangement joins TRBV9 to TRBJ2-5, with 8 nucleotides matching TRBD2. The germline CDR1 and CDR2 sequences are SGDLS and YYNGEE. The CDR3 contains 14 residues. Trimming cost V 4 bases and J 6 bases; bases outside gene matches: 8. Here the CDR3 reads CASSSVAGSKTQYF. The DNA for the CDR3 is TGTGCCAGCAGCTCAGTAGCGGGATCGAAGACCCAGTACTTC.

This clone was observed at least ten times. The rearrangement uses TRBV5-1 and TRBJ2-2; D perhaps matches TRBD2 (6 bases). The CDR3 contains 14 residues. The ends were cut back, 2 bases at V and 4 bases at J, with 9 bases in the middle. Per germline, CDR1 SGHRS and CDR2 YFSETQ. This chain's CDR3 is CASSFQEGTGELFF. DNA for the CDR3: TGCGCCAGCAGCTTCCAGGAGGGCACCGGGGAGCTGTTTTTT.

This clone has at least ten counts. This chain joins TRBV4-1 and TRBJ1-1, with D tentatively TRBD1 (5 bases). This CDR3 contains 12 residues. V lost 6 bases to trimming and J lost 3 bases, with 8 bases between them. The germline V gene has CDR1 MGHRA and CDR2 YSYEKL. CDR3 sequence (DNA): TGCGCCAGCAGGGCGGGGGACACTGAAGCTTTCTTT. As protein: CASRAGDTEAFF.

This clone showed up many times. CDR3 loop: CASSHSSYEQYF. Written as DNA, the CDR3 is TGTGCCAGCAGCCACAGCTCCTACGAGCAGTACTTC. The chain uses TRBV6-2 or TRBV6-3 and TRBJ2-7, with no clear D. CDR1 and CDR2 from the germline V gene are MNHEY and SVGEGT. The CDR3 runs 12 residues. V gave up 6 bases and J gave up 0 bases, with 6 bases separating them.

This clone has a count of ten or more. The rearrangement links TRBV28 to TRBJ2-1, with 10 bases lining up with TRBD2. V gave up 10 bases and J gave up 5 bases; unmatched junction bases: 14. Germline V gene data show CDR1 as MDHEN and CDR2 as SYDVKM. The CDR3 is 16 residues long. Written as DNA, the CDR3 is TGTGCCACCGGACTAGCGGCGGATTTGGAGCACAATGAGCAGTTCTTC. It encodes CATGLAADLEHNEQFF. The full variable domain, rest sourced from reference TRBV28 and TRBJ2-1, is DVKVTQSSRYLVKRTGEKVFLECVQDMDHENMFWYRQDPGLGLRLIYFSYDVKMKEKGDIPEGYSVSREKKERFSLILESASTNQTSMYLCATGLAADLEHNEQFFGPGTRLTVL.

This clone was detected ten times or more. The chain is built from TRBV7-2 and TRBJ2-7; TRBD2 matches 7 bases. The CDR3 is 15 residues long. With 2 bases clipped from V and 1 base from J, the junction kept 5 bases outside the gene matches. CDR1 and CDR2 from the germline V gene are SGHTA and FQGNSA. The CDR3 sequence: CASSLRGLPSYEQYF. In DNA, the CDR3 is TGTGCCAGCAGCTTAAGGGGACTACCTTCCTACGAGCAGTACTTC.

This clone was seen ten or more times. The chain couples TRBV7-9 to TRBJ2-1, with 11 nucleotides matching TRBD1. Germline CDR1 SEHNR, CDR2 FQNEAQ (reference sequence). The CDR3 spans 13 residues. V shed 10 bases and J 6 bases; nucleotides not matched to a gene: 5. In DNA form, the CDR3 reads TGTGCCACCAGGGACAGGGGGGGCAATGAGCAGTTCTTC. This translates into CATRDRGGNEQFF.